The rows below give T cell receptor beta chains drawn from one sample of a study of T cells in Graves' hyperthyroidism and ophthalmopathy. TCRdb itself ran the multiplex PCR reads through MiXCR, one entry per CDR3 protein. The sample gives 500,000 or so distinct CDR3 sequences, approximately 17% of which show up once; about 16% is in the top ten. The sequenced sample consisted of blood. All receptors derive from a woman younger than 30 with Graves' ophthalmopathy. Each CDR3 is given with its conserved first and last residue. The D gene is left open where the match is weak. Where a row states a size, it is once, few, many or the class of an expanded clone; other rows omit it.

cdr3_aa: CAWSVGTGYGEQFF; cdr3_nt: TGTGCCTGGAGTGTCGGGACAGGGTACGGTGAGCAGTTCTTC; d_call: TRBD1; j_call: TRBJ2-1; clone_size: many; v_call: TRBV30
cdr3_aa: CAWSQDRRLGEQYF; cdr3_nt: TGTGCCTGGAGTCAGGACAGAAGGTTGGGGGAGCAGTACTTC; d_call: .; j_call: TRBJ2-7; clone_size: many; v_call: TRBV30
cdr3_aa: CASSQVGFRDRANYGYTF; cdr3_nt: TGTGCCAGCAGCCAAGTGGGATTCAGGGACAGAGCTAACTATGGCTACACCTTC; d_call: TRBD1; j_call: TRBJ1-2; clone_size: .; v_call: TRBV14
cdr3_aa: CASSEQGGSYGYTF; cdr3_nt: TGTGCCAGCAGTGAACAGGGAGGAAGCTATGGCTACACCTTC; d_call: .; j_call: TRBJ1-2; clone_size: few; v_call: TRBV25-1
cdr3_aa: CASSFSRGITEAFF; cdr3_nt: TGTGCCAGCAGTTTTTCCAGGGGGATCACTGAAGCTTTCTTT; d_call: TRBD1; j_call: TRBJ1-1; clone_size: .; v_call: TRBV28
cdr3_aa: CASSSAGGNQPQHF; cdr3_nt: TGTGCCAGCAGTTCAGCAGGGGGGAATCAGCCCCAGCATTTT; d_call: TRBD1; j_call: TRBJ1-5; clone_size: many; v_call: TRBV28
cdr3_aa: CAWRYSVIAGDKELFF; cdr3_nt: TGTGCCTGGAGATACAGTGTGATAGCGGGAGATAAGGAGCTGTTTTTT; d_call: TRBD2; j_call: TRBJ2-2; clone_size: .; v_call: TRBV30
cdr3_aa: CASKKAGLNEKLFF; cdr3_nt: TGTGCCAGCAAAAAGGCAGGATTGAATGAAAAACTGTTTTTT; d_call: .; j_call: TRBJ1-4; clone_size: many; v_call: TRBV2
cdr3_aa: CASSQGGSQHF; cdr3_nt: TGTGCCAGCAGCCAAGGAGGGTCCCAGCATTTT; d_call: .; j_call: TRBJ1-5; clone_size: .; v_call: TRBV4-2
cdr3_aa: CASSQAGNTGELFF; cdr3_nt: TGTGCCAGCAGCCAAGCAGGGAACACCGGGGAGCTGTTTTTT; d_call: .; j_call: TRBJ2-2; clone_size: many; v_call: TRBV3-1
cdr3_aa: CASSQVSYEQYF; cdr3_nt: TGTGCCAGCAGCCAAGTGAGTTACGAGCAGTACTTC; d_call: .; j_call: TRBJ2-7; clone_size: many; v_call: TRBV3-1
cdr3_aa: CASSTRTGGGEGTEAFF; cdr3_nt: TGTGCCAGCTCAACTAGGACAGGGGGCGGAGAAGGCACTGAAGCTTTCTTT; d_call: TRBD1; j_call: TRBJ1-1; clone_size: .; v_call: TRBV18
cdr3_aa: CASSVAVEGTTFF; cdr3_nt: TGTGCCAGCAGCGTAGCTGTGGAGGGTACGACTTTCTTT; d_call: .; j_call: TRBJ1-1; clone_size: .; v_call: TRBV9
cdr3_aa: CASSPPGLAGVDTQYF; cdr3_nt: TGTGCCAGCAGCCCTCCCGGACTAGCGGGGGTAGATACGCAGTATTTT; d_call: TRBD2; j_call: TRBJ2-3; clone_size: many; v_call: TRBV27
cdr3_aa: CASRDGDRRDTQYF; cdr3_nt: TGTGCCAGCAGGGACGGGGACCGGAGAGATACGCAGTATTTT; d_call: .; j_call: TRBJ2-3; clone_size: many; v_call: TRBV12-3/TRBV12-4
cdr3_aa: CATSDDRGVRQYNEQFF; cdr3_nt: TGTGCCACCAGTGATGACAGGGGTGTGAGGCAGTACAATGAGCAGTTCTTC; d_call: TRBD1; j_call: TRBJ2-1; clone_size: many; v_call: TRBV24-1
cdr3_aa: CAISRDHSYNEQFF; cdr3_nt: TGTGCCATCAGTAGGGACCATTCCTACAATGAGCAGTTCTTC; d_call: .; j_call: TRBJ2-1; clone_size: few; v_call: TRBV10-3
cdr3_aa: CASSEDPYPGKGGYTF; cdr3_nt: TGTGCCAGCAGTGAAGACCCCTACCCAGGGAAGGGGGGCTACACCTTC; d_call: .; j_call: TRBJ1-2; clone_size: few; v_call: TRBV6-1
cdr3_aa: CASSPGRWETQYF; cdr3_nt: TGTGCTAGCAGCCCGGGGCGATGGGAGACCCAGTACTTC; d_call: .; j_call: TRBJ2-5; clone_size: many; v_call: TRBV7-7
cdr3_aa: CASSPPKGWDLSYNEQFF; cdr3_nt: TGTGCCAGCAGCCCACCGAAGGGGTGGGACCTCTCCTACAATGAGCAGTTCTTC; d_call: .; j_call: TRBJ2-1; clone_size: .; v_call: TRBV9
cdr3_aa: CASRDGQGNNSPLHF; cdr3_nt: TGTGCCAGCAGAGACGGACAGGGTAATAATTCACCCCTCCACTTT; d_call: TRBD1; j_call: TRBJ1-6; clone_size: .; v_call: TRBV2
cdr3_aa: CASSYGLQETQYF; cdr3_nt: TGTGCCAGCAGTTACGGCCTCCAAGAGACCCAGTACTTC; d_call: .; j_call: TRBJ2-5; clone_size: many; v_call: TRBV28
cdr3_aa: CATRRASYEQYF; cdr3_nt: TGTGCCACCCGCCGAGCGTCCTACGAGCAGTACTTC; d_call: .; j_call: TRBJ2-7; clone_size: many; v_call: TRBV6-2/TRBV6-3
cdr3_aa: CASSPPGDPGNEQFF; cdr3_nt: TGCGCCAGCAGCCCGCCGGGAGACCCCGGGAATGAGCAGTTCTTC; d_call: .; j_call: TRBJ2-1; clone_size: few; v_call: TRBV4-1
cdr3_aa: CASSLGRGQGLEQYF; cdr3_nt: TGTGCCAGCAGCTTGGGGAGGGGGCAAGGACTCGAGCAGTACTTC; d_call: .; j_call: TRBJ2-7; clone_size: .; v_call: TRBV5-4
cdr3_aa: CASSPTSGRKNEQFF; cdr3_nt: TGCGCCAGCAGCCCAACTAGCGGTAGAAAAAATGAGCAGTTCTTC; d_call: TRBD2; j_call: TRBJ2-1; clone_size: .; v_call: TRBV5-1
cdr3_aa: CASSLQGPGTYYGYTF; cdr3_nt: TGTGCCAGCAGTTTACAGGGTCCTGGGACTTACTATGGCTACACCTTC; d_call: .; j_call: TRBJ1-2; clone_size: .; v_call: TRBV12-3/TRBV12-4
cdr3_aa: CSARGMGHYSNQPQHF; cdr3_nt: TGCAGTGCTAGAGGTATGGGACACTATAGCAATCAGCCCCAGCATTTT; d_call: .; j_call: TRBJ1-5; clone_size: few; v_call: TRBV20-1
cdr3_aa: CASSPGTGSYEQYF; cdr3_nt: TGTGCCAGCAGTCCCGGGACGGGCTCCTACGAGCAGTACTTC; d_call: .; j_call: TRBJ2-7; clone_size: many; v_call: TRBV18
cdr3_aa: CASSETGGLNTEAFF; cdr3_nt: TGTGCCAGCTCAGAAACAGGGGGCTTGAACACTGAAGCTTTCTTT; d_call: TRBD1; j_call: TRBJ1-1; clone_size: many; v_call: TRBV18
cdr3_aa: CASSQVASGYQETQYF; cdr3_nt: TGTGCCAGCAGCCAAGTGGCTAGCGGGTACCAAGAGACCCAGTACTTC; d_call: TRBD2; j_call: TRBJ2-5; clone_size: many; v_call: TRBV3-1
cdr3_aa: CSARGSFMNTEAFF; cdr3_nt: TGCAGTGCTAGAGGGTCCTTTATGAACACTGAAGCTTTCTTT; d_call: .; j_call: TRBJ1-1; clone_size: .; v_call: TRBV20-1
cdr3_aa: CASSDRTGWTEAFF; cdr3_nt: TGTGCCAGCAGTGACCGGACAGGGTGGACTGAAGCTTTCTTT; d_call: TRBD1; j_call: TRBJ1-1; clone_size: many; v_call: TRBV2
cdr3_aa: CASSAGEKLFF; cdr3_nt: TGTGCCAGCAGCGCGGGAGAAAAACTGTTTTTT; d_call: .; j_call: TRBJ1-4; clone_size: many; v_call: TRBV6-1
cdr3_aa: CASSLSYGPQHF; cdr3_nt: TGTGCCAGCAGTTTATCGTATGGACCCCAGCATTTT; d_call: .; j_call: TRBJ1-5; clone_size: many; v_call: TRBV27
cdr3_aa: CASSETGARAEAFF; cdr3_nt: TGTGCCAGCAGTGAAACAGGGGCGAGGGCTGAAGCTTTCTTT; d_call: TRBD1; j_call: TRBJ1-1; clone_size: many; v_call: TRBV2
cdr3_aa: CASTLAGAAPGEQFF; cdr3_nt: TGTGCCAGCACCTTAGCGGGAGCCGCTCCGGGGGAGCAGTTCTTC; d_call: TRBD2; j_call: TRBJ2-1; clone_size: few; v_call: TRBV12-3/TRBV12-4
cdr3_aa: CASSMGQGVLQPQHF; cdr3_nt: TGTGCCAGTAGTATGGGACAGGGGGTGCTGCAGCCCCAGCATTTT; d_call: TRBD1; j_call: TRBJ1-5; clone_size: .; v_call: TRBV19
cdr3_aa: CASSPVSSYNEQFF; cdr3_nt: TGTGCCAGCAGCCCCGTGAGCTCCTACAATGAGCAGTTCTTC; d_call: .; j_call: TRBJ2-1; clone_size: many; v_call: TRBV7-9
cdr3_aa: CAWSVASGRADTQYF; cdr3_nt: TGTGCCTGGAGTGTAGCTAGCGGGAGGGCAGATACGCAGTATTTT; d_call: TRBD2; j_call: TRBJ2-3; clone_size: .; v_call: TRBV30
cdr3_aa: CASSIYSGSSYEQYF; cdr3_nt: TGTGCCAGTAGTATTTACAGCGGAAGCTCCTACGAGCAGTACTTC; d_call: .; j_call: TRBJ2-7; clone_size: .; v_call: TRBV19
cdr3_aa: CASSKDSNEQFF; cdr3_nt: TGTGCCAGCAGTAAGGACAGCAATGAGCAGTTCTTC; d_call: .; j_call: TRBJ2-1; clone_size: many; v_call: TRBV6-1
cdr3_aa: CVSSWASGTPSYNEQFF; cdr3_nt: TGTGTCAGCAGTTGGGCTAGCGGGACCCCCTCCTACAATGAGCAGTTCTTC; d_call: TRBD2; j_call: TRBJ2-1; clone_size: .; v_call: TRBV27
cdr3_aa: CSARGDSEAFF; cdr3_nt: TGCAGTGCTAGAGGGGACAGTGAAGCTTTCTTT; d_call: TRBD1; j_call: TRBJ1-1; clone_size: many; v_call: TRBV20-1
cdr3_aa: CASRLRESNQPQHF; cdr3_nt: TGTGCCAGCAGACTCAGGGAGAGCAATCAGCCCCAGCATTTT; d_call: .; j_call: TRBJ1-5; clone_size: .; v_call: TRBV12-3/TRBV12-4
cdr3_aa: CASSIDRTSGGPARCYEQYF; cdr3_nt: TGTGCCAGTAGTATAGATAGAACTAGCGGGGGGCCAGCGAGATGCTACGAGCAGTACTTC; d_call: TRBD2; j_call: TRBJ2-7; clone_size: .; v_call: TRBV19
cdr3_aa: CASSSSGRLNVDEQFF; cdr3_nt: TGTGCCAGCAGTTCTAGCGGGAGATTGAACGTCGATGAGCAGTTCTTC; d_call: TRBD2; j_call: TRBJ2-1; clone_size: few; v_call: TRBV27
cdr3_aa: CASSIGGSGANVLTF; cdr3_nt: TGTGCCAGTAGTATAGGCGGATCTGGGGCCAACGTCCTGACTTTC; d_call: .; j_call: TRBJ2-6; clone_size: few; v_call: TRBV19
cdr3_aa: CASGEASHNEQFF; cdr3_nt: TGTGCCAGCGGGGAAGCGTCCCACAATGAGCAGTTCTTC; d_call: .; j_call: TRBJ2-1; clone_size: .; v_call: TRBV7-9
cdr3_aa: CSATRTGANEKLFF; cdr3_nt: TGCAGTGCTACCCGGACAGGGGCAAATGAAAAACTGTTTTTT; d_call: TRBD1; j_call: TRBJ1-4; clone_size: many; v_call: TRBV20-1
cdr3_aa: CASSLGGATSGLGIQYF; cdr3_nt: TGTGCCAGCAGCTTAGGCGGGGCGACTAGCGGCTTAGGCATTCAGTACTTC; d_call: TRBD2; j_call: TRBJ2-4; clone_size: .; v_call: TRBV13